This T cell receptor beta chain was profiled in a study of cytomegalovirus exposure and HLA in healthy donors. Germline CDR1 and CDR2: MNHNY and SVGAGI (reference sequence). This CDR3 has 13 residues. The V end lost 7 bases, the J end lost 5 bases, and 12 bases lay between the germline ends. Details on this clone: The antigen is unknown.

Primers included in the PCR were 60 Vbeta and 13 Jbeta primers. Repertoires were generated with immunoSEQ multiplex PCR, while TCRdb's copy carries only in-frame clones and drops some. Among 30,000 to 45,000 clones, 86% were seen once, and the ten largest hold approximately 10%. Notes on the study in general: Excluded were some V segments that proved indistinguishable, including TRBV6-2 and TRBV6-3. The HLA-A and HLA-B alleles of most subjects were reportedly predicted accurately from TCR beta sequences. Several of the most significant clusters were apparently associated with common viral pathogens in a later analysis.

This cohort consisted of healthy bone marrow donors. The chain carries TRBV6-6 and TRBJ1-5; unclear D gene. This TCR was recovered from a woman aged 40 to 50 in good health and CMV-seropositive. What was sequenced was PBMCs. Here the CDR3 DNA reads TGTGCCAGCACACAGTCCCCTCATCAGCCCCAGCATTTT. It codes for CASTQSPHQPQHF.